In its sample, the clone carrying this T cell receptor beta chain was seen many times. Its specificity is not known. Library preparation for TCR beta used quantitative 5'-RACE with molecular barcodes. TCRdb itself ran the 5' RACE reads through MiXCR, one entry per CDR3 protein. The sample comprises 240,000 or so distinct CDR3 sequences, around 10% of which are singletons, and less than 7% rests with the top ten. This record comes from a study of CD8 T cells in ankylosing spondylitis. The study, taken as a whole, reports: Some motif variants had been reported before (in reactive arthritis synovial fluid and blood). A motif of roughly 8 highly homologous TCR beta variants was seen as apparently characteristic of ankylosing spondylitis blood. CD8+ cells made up the disease-linked clones, which were relatively rare in peripheral blood.

V gave up 3 bases and J gave up 1 base, with 10 bases separating them. Germline values: CDR1 DFQATT, CDR2 SNEGSKA (reference sequence). The CDR3 sequence is 14 residues long. Sequences were obtained from blood, either unsorted or a sorted T cell fraction (not recorded which). This clonotype was sampled from a male donor with ankylosing spondylitis or in good health (not recorded which). This chain joins TRBV20-1 and TRBJ1-5, with a possible D match to TRBD1 (5 bases). The CDR3 loop is CSASVGGSNQPQHF. In DNA, the CDR3 is TGCAGTGCTAGTGTGGGGGGGAGCAATCAGCCCCAGCATTTT.